The text below deals with one T cell receptor beta chain. In the authors' methods: How many nucleated cells were present was estimated from reference gene primer amplification. Here immunoSEQ multiplex PCR was the method, and the copy in TCRdb shows in-frame clones only, minus some. V and J calls and clone size are as listed in that table; D and trimming were resolved from the DNA. The sample lists some 220,000 clones; 85% to 95% were seen once. This specimen belongs to a study of blood T cell repertoires in COVID-19. Study context: Sites across the United States, Italy and Spain contributed samples from acute and convalescent COVID-19. PBMCs, B-cell-depleted T cells, or T cells provided the cDNA or gDNA that made up the material.

Seattle participants joined during active infection and were tracked over time. Germline V CDR1 and CDR2: MNHEY, SVGAGI. V lost 5 bases and J lost 0, with 11 bases in between. This CDR3 comprises 15 residues. This receptor was obtained from a man aged 25 to 45 with COVID-19, enrolled during active disease. The specimen sequenced was peripheral blood. V usage is TRBV6-5 and J usage is TRBJ1-3; no clear D gene. The CDR3 is CASSSNQNSGNTIYF. In DNA, the CDR3 is TGTGCCAGCAGTAGTAATCAGAACTCTGGAAACACCATATATTTT.